These 9 T cell receptor beta chains came from one sample sequenced in a study of T-cell reconstitution after alpha-beta-depleted transplantation in children. Preparation of the TCRbeta library involved a method that used unique molecular identifiers. TCRdb reprocessed the PCR reads with MiXCR, giving one entry per CDR3 protein. The table lists 350,000 to 400,000 distinct CDR3 sequences, roughly 14% of them singletons. Sequenced material: PBMCs, taken from the stem cell graft. These receptors were taken from a human donor who donated a stem cell graft to a child with Fanconi anemia.

This clonotype has ten or more counts. This chain uses TRBV20-1 with TRBJ2-7; perhaps D is TRBD1 or TRBD2 (5 bases each). With 3 bases removed from V and 7 bases from J, the gap between germline ends came to 22 bases. The CDR3 consists of 15 residues. The germline CDR1 and CDR2 sequences are DFQATT and SNEGSKA (reference sequence). The CDR3 region has the DNA TGCAGTGCTAGTATGGTGCAGGGAGCAGCATGGGAGCAGTACTTC. This translates into CSASMVQGAAWEQYF.

This clonotype was counted only a few times. The chain carries TRBV12-3 or TRBV12-4 and TRBJ1-1; no firm D call. This CDR3 is built from 13 residues. V lost 6 bases, J lost 6 bases, and 14 bases lay in between. The CDR3 reads CASSPSYGAEAFF. Written as DNA, the CDR3 is TGTGCCAGCAGCCCCAGCTACGGCGCTGAAGCTTTCTTT.

V and J are TRBV6-1 and TRBJ2-7, with TRBD2 matching 8 bases. The CDR3 extends over 14 amino acids. The V and J ends lost 5 bases and 0 bases, in that order; junction bases with no gene match: 3. Germline V gene sequence: CDR1 MNHNS, CDR2 SASEGT. CDR3 sequence reads: CASSKAGGSYEQYV. CDR3 nucleotides: TGTGCCAGCAGTAAGGCGGGGGGCTCCTACGAGCAGTACGTC.

This chain connects TRBV11-2 to TRBJ1-2; a possible D gene is TRBD1 (6 bases). Trimming removed 0 bases at V and 8 bases at J, with 10 bases between. Germline CDR1 reads SGHAT; CDR2 reads FQNNGV. The CDR3 runs 13 residues. CDR3 residues: CASSLDEGVGYTF. Written as DNA, the CDR3 is TGTGCCAGCAGCTTAGATGAGGGGGTAGGCTACACCTTC. The complete variable domain, with remaining parts taken from reference TRBV11-2 and TRBJ1-2, reads EAGVAQSPRYKIIEKRQSVAFWCNPISGHATLYWYQQILGQGPKLLIQFQNNGVVDDSQLPKDRFSAERLKGVDSTLKIQPAKLEDSAVYLCASSLDEGVGYTFGSGTRLTVV.

The chain carries TRBV12-3 or TRBV12-4 and TRBJ2-3, with TRBD2 matching over 13 bases. V gave up 4 bases and J gave up 4 bases; unmatched junction bases: 14. The CDR3 has 19 residues. CDR3 sequence (DNA): TGTGCCAGCAGTTGGACTAGCGGGGGACTTACCTACCGGCCAGATACGCAGTATTTT. It codes for CASSWTSGGLTYRPDTQYF.

The rearrangement links TRBV12-3 or TRBV12-4 to TRBJ1-4; D gene uncertain. This CDR3 spans 13 amino acids. The V gene lost 5 bases and the J gene lost 4 bases, with 8 bases spanning the gap. DNA for the CDR3: TGTGCCAGCAGTGCCACGGTTAATGAAAAACTGTTTTTT. This encodes CASSATVNEKLFF.

The genes are TRBV3-1 and TRBJ1-2, with TRBD1 as a possible D gene (6 bases). The CDR3 is made up of 14 amino acids. From germline, CDR1 is LGHDT and CDR2 YNNKEL (reference sequence). V lost 0 bases to trimming and J lost 4 bases, with 9 bases between them. CDR3 residues: CASSQEVQGYGYTF. CDR3 nucleotides: TGTGCCAGCAGCCAAGAAGTACAGGGCTATGGCTACACCTTC. The whole variable domain, remainder taken from reference TRBV3-1 and TRBJ1-2, is DTAVSQTPKYLVTQMGNDKSIKCEQNLGHDTMYWYKQDSKKFLKIMFSYNNKELIINETVPNRFSPKSPDKAHLNLHINSLELGDSAVYFCASSQEVQGYGYTFGSGTRLTVV.

The chain is built from TRBV15 and TRBJ2-1, with D possibly TRBD2 on 5 matching bases. Trimming cost V 3 bases and J 1 base, with 10 bases left between them. The germline CDR1 and CDR2 sequences are LNHNV and YYDKDF (reference sequence). The CDR3 length is 15 residues. CDR3 in DNA: TGTGCCACCAGCAGGGAGGTGGGGTCCTACAATGAGCAGTTCTTC. This sequence encodes CATSREVGSYNEQFF.

The gene calls are TRBV20-1 and TRBJ1-3, with 7 bases identical to TRBD1. V was pared by 1 base and J by 2 bases, with 5 bases of the junction left unmatched. CDR3 size: 15 residues. The germline V gene has CDR1 DFQATT and CDR2 SNEGSKA (reference sequence). In nucleotides, the CDR3 is TGCAGTGCTAGAGGGCAGGGGGGACCTGGAAACACCATATATTTT. Amino acids: CSARGQGGPGNTIYF.